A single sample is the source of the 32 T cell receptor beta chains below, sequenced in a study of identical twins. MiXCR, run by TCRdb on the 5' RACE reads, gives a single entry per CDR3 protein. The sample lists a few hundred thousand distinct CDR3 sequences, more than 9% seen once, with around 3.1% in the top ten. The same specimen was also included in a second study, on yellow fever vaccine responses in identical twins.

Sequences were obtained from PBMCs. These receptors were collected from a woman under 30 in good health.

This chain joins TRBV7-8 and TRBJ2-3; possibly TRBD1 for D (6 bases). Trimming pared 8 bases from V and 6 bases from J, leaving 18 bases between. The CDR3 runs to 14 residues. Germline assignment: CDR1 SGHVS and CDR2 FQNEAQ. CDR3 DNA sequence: TGTGCCAGCGGCCTCGGGCAGGGGTCCGATACGCAGTATTTT. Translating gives CASGLGQGSDTQYF. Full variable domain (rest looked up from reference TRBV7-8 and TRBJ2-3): GAGVSQSPRYKVAKRGQDVALRCDPISGHVSLFWYQQALGQGPEFLTYFQNEAQLDKSGLPSDRFFAERPEGSVSTLKIQRTQQEDSAVYLCASGLGQGSDTQYFGPGTRLTVL.

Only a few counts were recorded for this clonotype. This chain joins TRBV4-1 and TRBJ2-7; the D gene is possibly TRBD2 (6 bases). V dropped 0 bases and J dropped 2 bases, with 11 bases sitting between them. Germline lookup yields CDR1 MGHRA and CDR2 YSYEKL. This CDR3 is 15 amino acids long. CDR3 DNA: TGCGCCAGCAGCCAAGAAGGAGGGATTACCTACGAGCAGTACTTC. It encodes CASSQEGGITYEQYF.

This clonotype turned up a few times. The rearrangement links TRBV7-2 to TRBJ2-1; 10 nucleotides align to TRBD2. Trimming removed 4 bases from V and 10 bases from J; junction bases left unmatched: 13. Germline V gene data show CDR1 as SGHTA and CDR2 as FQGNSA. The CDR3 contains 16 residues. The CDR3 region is CASSWWTSGNLGEQFF. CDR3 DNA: TGTGCCAGCAGCTGGTGGACTAGCGGTAATTTGGGGGAGCAGTTCTTC.

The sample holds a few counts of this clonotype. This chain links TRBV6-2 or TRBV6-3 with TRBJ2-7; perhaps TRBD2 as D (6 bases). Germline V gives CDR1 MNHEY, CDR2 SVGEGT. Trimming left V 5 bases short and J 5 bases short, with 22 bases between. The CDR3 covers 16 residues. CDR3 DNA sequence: TGTGCCAGCAGTCTTTTGGGACTCCCTTTCGGTAACGAGCAGTACTTC. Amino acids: CASSLLGLPFGNEQYF.

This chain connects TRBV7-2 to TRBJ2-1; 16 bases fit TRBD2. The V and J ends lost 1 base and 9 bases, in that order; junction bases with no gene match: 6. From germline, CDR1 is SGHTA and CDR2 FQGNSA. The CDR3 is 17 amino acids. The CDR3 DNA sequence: TGTGCCAGCAGCTTAGGGGGACTAGCGGGGGGGCAGACTGAGCAGTTCTTC. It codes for CASSLGGLAGGQTEQFF.

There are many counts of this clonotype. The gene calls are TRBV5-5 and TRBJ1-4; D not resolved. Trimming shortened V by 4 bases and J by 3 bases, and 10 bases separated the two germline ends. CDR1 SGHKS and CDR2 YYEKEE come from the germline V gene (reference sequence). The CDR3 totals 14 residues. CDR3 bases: TGTGCCAGCAGCCAGGTTGGACCTAATGAAAAACTGTTTTTT. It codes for CASSQVGPNEKLFF.

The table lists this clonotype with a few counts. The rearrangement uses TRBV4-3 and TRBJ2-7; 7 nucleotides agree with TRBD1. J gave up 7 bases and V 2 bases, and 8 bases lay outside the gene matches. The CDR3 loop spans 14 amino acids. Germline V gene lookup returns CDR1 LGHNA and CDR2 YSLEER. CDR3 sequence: CASSQLQGIFEQYF. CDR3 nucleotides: TGCGCCAGCAGCCAATTACAGGGGATCTTTGAGCAGTACTTC.

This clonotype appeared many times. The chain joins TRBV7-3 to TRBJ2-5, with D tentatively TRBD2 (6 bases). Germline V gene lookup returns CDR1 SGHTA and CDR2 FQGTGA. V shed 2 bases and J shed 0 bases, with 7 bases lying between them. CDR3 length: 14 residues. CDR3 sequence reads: CASSLGDYQETQYF. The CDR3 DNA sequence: TGTGCCAGCAGCTTAGGGGACTACCAAGAGACCCAGTACTTC. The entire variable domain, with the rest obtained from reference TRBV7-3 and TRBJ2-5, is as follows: GAGVSQTPSNKVTEKGKYVELRCDPISGHTALYWYRQSLGQGPEFLIYFQGTGAADDSGLPNDRFFAVRPEGSVSTLKIQRTERGDSAVYLCASSLGDYQETQYFGPGTRLLVL.

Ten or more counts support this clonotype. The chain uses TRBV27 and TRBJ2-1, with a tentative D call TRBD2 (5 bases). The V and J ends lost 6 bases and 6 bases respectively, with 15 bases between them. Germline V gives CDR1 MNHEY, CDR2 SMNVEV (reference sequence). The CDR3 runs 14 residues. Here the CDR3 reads CASSSTSYGNEQFF. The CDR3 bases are TGTGCCAGCAGCTCCACTAGTTATGGCAATGAGCAGTTCTTC.

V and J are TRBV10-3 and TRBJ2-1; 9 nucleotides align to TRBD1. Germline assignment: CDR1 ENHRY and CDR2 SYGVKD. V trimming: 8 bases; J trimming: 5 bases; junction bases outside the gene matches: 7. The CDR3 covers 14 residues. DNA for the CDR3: TGTGCCATCTTGGACAGGGGTGGGGACAATGAGCAGTTCTTC. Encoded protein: CAILDRGGDNEQFF.

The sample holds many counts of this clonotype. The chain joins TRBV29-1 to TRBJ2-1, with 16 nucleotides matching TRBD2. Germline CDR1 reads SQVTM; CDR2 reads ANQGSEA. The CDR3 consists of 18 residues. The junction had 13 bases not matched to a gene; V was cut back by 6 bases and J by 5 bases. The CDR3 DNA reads TGCAGCGTAGACAGGGGGGGACTAGCGGGAGGGCCCCACAATGAGCAGTTCTTC. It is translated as CSVDRGGLAGGPHNEQFF.

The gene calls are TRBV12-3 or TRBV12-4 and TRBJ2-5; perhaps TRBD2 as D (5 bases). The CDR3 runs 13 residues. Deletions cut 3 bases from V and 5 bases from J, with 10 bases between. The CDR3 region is CASSFPGWETQYF. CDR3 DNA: TGTGCCAGCAGTTTTCCGGGGTGGGAGACCCAGTACTTC.

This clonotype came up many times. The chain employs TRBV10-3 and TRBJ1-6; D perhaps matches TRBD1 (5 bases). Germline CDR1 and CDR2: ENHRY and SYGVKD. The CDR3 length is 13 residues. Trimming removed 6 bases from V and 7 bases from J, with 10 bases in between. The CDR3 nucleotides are TGTGCCATCAGGCAGACAGAAAATTCACCCCTCCACTTT. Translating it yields CAIRQTENSPLHF.

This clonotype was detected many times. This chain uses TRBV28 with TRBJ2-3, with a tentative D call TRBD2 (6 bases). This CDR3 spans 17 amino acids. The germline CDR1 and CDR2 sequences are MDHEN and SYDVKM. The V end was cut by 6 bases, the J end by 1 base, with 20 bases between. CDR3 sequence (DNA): TGTGCCAGCAGCAATCGACCCGGGAGCAAGGGCACAGATACGCAGTATTTT. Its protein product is CASSNRPGSKGTDTQYF.

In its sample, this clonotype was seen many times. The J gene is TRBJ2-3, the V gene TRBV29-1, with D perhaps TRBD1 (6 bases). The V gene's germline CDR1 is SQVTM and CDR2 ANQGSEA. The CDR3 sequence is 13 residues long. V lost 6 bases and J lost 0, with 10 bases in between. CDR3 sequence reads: CSVDSPSTDTQYF. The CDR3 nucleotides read TGCAGCGTGGACAGTCCAAGCACAGATACGCAGTATTTT.

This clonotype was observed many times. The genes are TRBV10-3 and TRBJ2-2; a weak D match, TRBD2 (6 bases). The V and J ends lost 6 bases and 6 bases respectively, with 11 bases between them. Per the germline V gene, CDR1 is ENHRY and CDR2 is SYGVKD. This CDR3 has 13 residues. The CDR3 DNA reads TGTGCCATCAGGCGACTAGAATCCGGGGAGCTGTTTTTT. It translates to CAIRRLESGELFF.

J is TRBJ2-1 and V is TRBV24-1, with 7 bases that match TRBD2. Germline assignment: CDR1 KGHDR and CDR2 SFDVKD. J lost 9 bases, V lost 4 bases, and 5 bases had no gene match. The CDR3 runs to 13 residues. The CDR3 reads CATSEAGTTEQFF. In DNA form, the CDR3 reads TGTGCCACCAGTGAGGCCGGGACTACTGAGCAGTTCTTC.

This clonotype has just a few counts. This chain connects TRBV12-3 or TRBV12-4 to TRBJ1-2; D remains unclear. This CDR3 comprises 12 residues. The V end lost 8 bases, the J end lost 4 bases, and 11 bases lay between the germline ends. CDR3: CASFYGPYGYTF. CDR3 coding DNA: TGTGCCAGCTTCTACGGGCCCTATGGCTACACCTTC.

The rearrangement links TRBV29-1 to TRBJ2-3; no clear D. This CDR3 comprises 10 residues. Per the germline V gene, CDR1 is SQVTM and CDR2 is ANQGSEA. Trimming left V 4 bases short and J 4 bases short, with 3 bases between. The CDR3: CSVVADTQYF. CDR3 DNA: TGCAGCGTTGTGGCAGATACGCAGTATTTT.

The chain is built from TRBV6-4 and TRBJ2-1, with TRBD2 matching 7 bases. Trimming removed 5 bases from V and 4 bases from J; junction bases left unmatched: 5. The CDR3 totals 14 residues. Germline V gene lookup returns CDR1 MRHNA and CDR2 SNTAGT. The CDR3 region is CASSPREEYNEQFF. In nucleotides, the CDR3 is TGTGCCAGCAGTCCCCGGGAGGAATACAATGAGCAGTTCTTC.

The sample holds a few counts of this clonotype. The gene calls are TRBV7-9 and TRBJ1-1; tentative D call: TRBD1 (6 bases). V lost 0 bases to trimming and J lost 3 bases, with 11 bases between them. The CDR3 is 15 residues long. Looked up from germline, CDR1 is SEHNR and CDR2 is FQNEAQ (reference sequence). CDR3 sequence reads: CASSLAGASYTEAFF. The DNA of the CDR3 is TGTGCCAGCAGCTTAGCGGGGGCGAGTTACACTGAAGCTTTCTTT.

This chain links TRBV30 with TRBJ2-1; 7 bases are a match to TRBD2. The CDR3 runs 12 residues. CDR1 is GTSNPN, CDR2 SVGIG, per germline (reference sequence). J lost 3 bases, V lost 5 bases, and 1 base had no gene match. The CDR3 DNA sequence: TGTGCCTGGTCGGGAGGCTACAATGAGCAGTTCTTC. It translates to CAWSGGYNEQFF.

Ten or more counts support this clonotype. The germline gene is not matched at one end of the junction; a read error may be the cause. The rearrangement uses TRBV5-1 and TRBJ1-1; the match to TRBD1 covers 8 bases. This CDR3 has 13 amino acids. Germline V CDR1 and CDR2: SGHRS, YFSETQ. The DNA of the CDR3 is TGCGCCAGCAGTTTGGACAGGGTGAATGAAGCTTTCTTT. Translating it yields CASSLDRVNEAFF.

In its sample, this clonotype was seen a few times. CDR3 sequence (DNA): TGCGCCAGCAGTGCACCGGGACAGACTCTTCAGTACTTC. Translation: CASSAPGQTLQYF. The chain carries TRBV10-1 and TRBJ2-4, with 7 bases aligning to TRBD1. Per the germline V gene, CDR1 is WNHNN and CDR2 is SYGVQD (reference sequence). The J segment lost 11 bases and the V segment lost 4 bases, leaving 8 bases of the junction unmatched. CDR3 length: 13 residues.

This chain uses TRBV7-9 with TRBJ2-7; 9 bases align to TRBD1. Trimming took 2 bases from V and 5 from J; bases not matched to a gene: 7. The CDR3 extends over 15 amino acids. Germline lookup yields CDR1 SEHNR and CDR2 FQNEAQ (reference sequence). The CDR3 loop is CASSLPDRGQNEQYF. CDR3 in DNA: TGTGCCAGCAGCTTACCGGACAGGGGACAGAACGAGCAGTACTTC.

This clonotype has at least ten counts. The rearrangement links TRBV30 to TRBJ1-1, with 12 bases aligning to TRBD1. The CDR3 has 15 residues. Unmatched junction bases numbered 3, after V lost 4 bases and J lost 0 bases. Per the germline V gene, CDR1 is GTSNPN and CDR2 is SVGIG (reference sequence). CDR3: CAWTGTGGMNTEAFF. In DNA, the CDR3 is TGTGCCTGGACCGGGACAGGGGGCATGAACACTGAAGCTTTCTTT.

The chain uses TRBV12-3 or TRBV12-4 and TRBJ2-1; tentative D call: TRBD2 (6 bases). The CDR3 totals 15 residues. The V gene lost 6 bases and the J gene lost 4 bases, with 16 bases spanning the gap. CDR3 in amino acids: CASSHSGPLYNEQFF. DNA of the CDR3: TGTGCCAGCAGCCATAGCGGTCCGCTTTACAATGAGCAGTTCTTC.

Here the CDR3 reads CASSLAVAAPSGSYEQYF. In nucleotides, the CDR3 is TGCGCCAGCAGCTTGGCCGTAGCAGCCCCCTCGGGATCCTACGAGCAGTACTTC. The chain is built from TRBV5-1 and TRBJ2-7, with D possibly matching TRBD2 (5 bases). The V end was cut by 0 bases, the J end by 1 base, with 20 bases between. The CDR3 has 18 residues. Germline-derived CDR1 and CDR2 are SGHRS and YFSETQ. The full variable domain, rest sourced from reference TRBV5-1 and TRBJ2-7, is KAGVTQTPRYLIKTRGQQVTLSCSPISGHRSVSWYQQTPGQGLQFLFEYFSETQRNKGNFPGRFSGRQFSNSRSEMNVSTLELGDSALYLCASSLAVAAPSGSYEQYFGPGTRLTVT.

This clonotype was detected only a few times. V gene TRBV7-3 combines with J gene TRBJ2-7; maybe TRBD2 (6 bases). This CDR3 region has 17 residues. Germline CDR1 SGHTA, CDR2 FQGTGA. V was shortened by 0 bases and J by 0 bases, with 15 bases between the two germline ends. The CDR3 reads CASSLTGLPHSSYEQYF. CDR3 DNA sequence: TGTGCCAGCAGCTTAACGGGACTCCCCCATAGCTCCTACGAGCAGTACTTC.

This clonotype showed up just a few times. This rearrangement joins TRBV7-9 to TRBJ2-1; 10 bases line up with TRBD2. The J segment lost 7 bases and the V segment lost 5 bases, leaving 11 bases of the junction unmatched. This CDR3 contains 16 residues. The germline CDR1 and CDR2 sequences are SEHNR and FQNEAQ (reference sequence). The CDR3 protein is CASSTTSGGARNEQFF. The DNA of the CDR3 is TGTGCCAGCAGCACAACCAGCGGGGGGGCGCGGAATGAGCAGTTCTTC.

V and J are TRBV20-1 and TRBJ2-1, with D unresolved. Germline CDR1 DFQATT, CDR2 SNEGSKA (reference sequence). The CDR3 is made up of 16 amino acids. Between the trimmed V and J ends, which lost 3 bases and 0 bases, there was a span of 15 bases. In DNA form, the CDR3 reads TGCAGTGCTAGGGCCCTTTTCAGGAGCTCCTACAATGAGCAGTTCTTC. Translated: CSARALFRSSYNEQFF.

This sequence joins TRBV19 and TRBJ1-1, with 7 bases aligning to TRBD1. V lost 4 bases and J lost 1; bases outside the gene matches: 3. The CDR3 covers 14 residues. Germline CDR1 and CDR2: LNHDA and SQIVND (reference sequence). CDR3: CASSTRTGNTEAFF. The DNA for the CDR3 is TGTGCCAGTAGTACCCGGACAGGGAACACTGAAGCTTTCTTT. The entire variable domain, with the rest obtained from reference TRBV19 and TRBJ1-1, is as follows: DGGITQSPKYLFRKEGQNVTLSCEQNLNHDAMYWYRQDPGQGLRLIYYSQIVNDFQKGDIAEGYSVSREKKESFPLTVTSAQKNPTAFYLCASSTRTGNTEAFFGQGTRLTVV.